This TCR beta chain was retrieved from a study of PD-1 blockade in classical Hodgkin lymphoma. In the study overall: Every 2 weeks, patients had 3 mg/kg nivolumab intravenously.

Every patient relapsed after autologous stem cell transplantation, and brentuximab vedotin exposure varied. Using immunoSEQ multiplex PCR, the repertoire was profiled, and TCRdb retains in-frame clones only, with some absent. The table shows roughly 150,000 clones, with about 81% occurring only once. CDR1 and CDR2 from the germline V gene are SGHAT and FQNNGV. Trimming at V came to 1 base and at J to 5 bases, leaving 7 bases not matched to a gene. This CDR3 has 16 amino acids. General study findings and limits: Complete responders showed a baseline diversity that resembled the diversity of newly diagnosed patients. Reported baseline diversity: healthy donors highest, relapsed/refractory patients lowest. CD4+ but not CD8+ TCR diversity rose significantly by C4D1.

This clone was observed a single time. Its antigen is not identified. The source was peripheral blood mononuclear cells (PBMCs), collected before the second cycle of nivolumab. The chain employs TRBV11-2 and TRBJ2-3, with 9 bases identical to TRBD2. The source is a human donor with classical Hodgkin lymphoma. The CDR3 here is CASSLGAGGARDTQYF. The CDR3 DNA reads TGTGCCAGCAGCTTAGGTGCGGGGGGGGCAAGAGATACGCAGTATTTT.